This T cell receptor beta chain was profiled in a study of blood T cell repertoires in COVID-19. This clone was seen once. Participants' reported clinical history set cohort assignment. TCRdb's table, derived via immunoSEQ multiplex PCR, lists solely in-frame clones and lacks some. Here the sample spans about 160,000 clones, roughly nine tenths being singletons. Germline CDR1 is SGHRS and CDR2 is YFSETQ. The CDR3 runs 16 residues. The trim removed 3 bases at V and 0 bases at J, leaving 7 bases unmatched. This chain uses TRBV5-1 with TRBJ1-2; 8 bases map to TRBD1. The TCR sequence derives from a woman in her thirties or forties who had been exposed to COVID-19. Source material: PBMCs or T cells enriched from blood (not recorded which). In DNA form, the CDR3 reads TGCGCCAGCAGCTCGGCAGGGGGCTTTTCTAACTATGGCTACACCTTC. Residues: CASSSAGGFSNYGYTF.